The 30 T cell receptor beta chains reported below all come from one sample, sequenced in a study of T cell responses to AZD1222 COVID-19 vaccine (dated by TCRdb to about 2021). What this sample's time point label stands for: baseline before first vaccination. The library came from the immunoSEQ multiplex PCR assay. In TCRdb, the immuneACCESS table is reduced to in-frame sequences with V and J assigned. These tables do not hold every clone; where another copy was compared, an unresolved V gene accounts for under half, and the others remain unexplained. The sample table shows 100,000 to 130,000 clones, and about 90% are seen once. Over 3.5% of the sample lies in the top ten. This specimen consisted of peripheral blood, obtained on day 0 of AZD1222 vaccination. These receptors were obtained from an adult in good health.

J is TRBJ2-3 and V is TRBV5-1, with D perhaps given as TRBD1 or TRBD2 (6 bases each). The CDR3 spans 14 residues. The germline gives CDR1 SGHRS, CDR2 YFSETQ. The V gene lost 1 base and the J gene lost 4 bases, with 10 bases spanning the gap. CDR3 nucleotide sequence: TGCGCCAGCAGCTTGATTGGGGGGCCAGATACGCAGTATTTT. Protein: CASSLIGGPDTQYF.

V and J are TRBV15 and TRBJ2-3; D gene uncertain. Trimming cost V 0 bases and J 2 bases, with 9 bases left between them. CDR1 LNHNV and CDR2 YYDKDF come from the germline V gene (reference sequence). CDR3 length: 15 amino acids. The CDR3 region is CATSRDPTNTDTQYF. CDR3 DNA: TGTGCCACCAGCAGAGACCCCACAAACACAGATACGCAGTATTTT.

The chain combines TRBV4-2 with TRBJ2-1; 12 bases line up with TRBD2. Trimming removed 0 bases from V and 13 bases from J; junction bases left unmatched: 10. The CDR3 runs 16 residues. Germline V gives CDR1 LGHNA, CDR2 YNFKEQ. The CDR3 bases are TGTGCCAGCAGCCAAGATCGAACTAGCGGGGGGCCCGGCCAGTTCTTC. Protein sequence: CASSQDRTSGGPGQFF.

The chain combines TRBV15 with TRBJ1-3, with D uncertain. The CDR3 sequence is 14 residues long. CDR1 and CDR2 from the germline V gene are LNHNV and YYDKDF (reference sequence). V lost 5 bases and J 1 base, leaving 9 bases between the germline ends. The CDR3 DNA follows: TGTGCCACCAGCCGAGGAGGGTCTGGAAACACCATATATTTT. Encoded protein: CATSRGGSGNTIYF. Looking up the rest from reference TRBV15 and TRBJ1-3 gives the full variable domain: DAMVIQNPRYQVTQFGKPVTLSCSQTLNHNVMYWYQQKSSQAPKLLFHYYDKDFNNEADTPDNFQSRRPNTSFCFLDIRSPGLGDTAMYLCATSRGGSGNTIYFGEGSWLTVV.

The CDR3 DNA reads TGTGCCAGCACCCGAAAGAGGGAGGGGCTGGGTGGCTACACCTTC. This sequence encodes CASTRKREGLGGYTF. The V gene is TRBV2, the J gene TRBJ1-2; D perhaps matches TRBD1 (5 bases). V shed 7 bases and J shed 7 bases, with 22 bases lying between them. The CDR3 contains 15 residues. CDR1 SNHLY and CDR2 FYNNEI come from the germline V gene. The complete variable domain, with remaining parts taken from reference TRBV2 and TRBJ1-2, reads EPEVTQTPSHQVTQMGQEVILRCVPISNHLYFYWYRQILGQKVEFLVSFYNNEISEKSEIFDDQFSVERPDGSNFTLKIRSTKLEDSAMYFCASTRKREGLGGYTFGSGTRLTVV.

This clone was seen a single time. The chain couples TRBV18 to TRBJ1-2; no firm D call. Looked up from germline, CDR1 is KGHSH and CDR2 is LQKENI. Between the trimmed V and J ends, which lost 4 bases and 0 bases, there was a span of 15 bases. CDR3 size: 16 residues. The CDR3 DNA is TGTGCCAGCTCACAGGGCAGCAGTTCCGCTAACTATGGCTACACCTTC. As protein: CASSQGSSSANYGYTF.

This rearrangement joins TRBV10-3 to TRBJ1-4, with TRBD1 matching over 7 bases. Trimming at V came to 0 bases and at J to 5 bases, leaving 3 bases not matched to a gene. CDR3 length: 15 residues. Germline V gene data show CDR1 as ENHRY and CDR2 as SYGVKD. CDR3 nucleotides: TGTGCCATCAGTGAGTCCGGGGACAGCAATGAAAAACTGTTTTTT. It translates to CAISESGDSNEKLFF.

V usage is TRBV6-4 and J usage is TRBJ1-1, with D unresolved. The CDR3 loop spans 14 amino acids. V lost 3 bases and J lost 4, with 12 bases in between. CDR1 MRHNA and CDR2 SNTAGT come from the germline V gene. CDR3 sequence reads: CASSENLESTEAFF. The CDR3 DNA is TGTGCCAGCAGTGAGAACTTGGAGAGCACTGAAGCTTTCTTT.

The rearrangement uses TRBV18 and TRBJ1-2, with a possible D match to TRBD1 (5 bases). Germline CDR1 is KGHSH and CDR2 is LQKENI. This CDR3 region has 15 residues. V was clipped by 2 bases and J by 3 bases, with 13 bases between them. The CDR3 sequence is CASSPSLGGDYGYTF. CDR3 DNA sequence: TGTGCCAGCTCACCAAGTCTTGGAGGGGACTATGGCTACACCTTC.

This chain links TRBV7-9 with TRBJ1-5; D is uncertain. The V gene's germline CDR1 is SEHNR and CDR2 FQNEAQ (reference sequence). CDR3 length: 19 residues. The V gene lost 4 bases and the J gene lost 1 base, with 23 bases spanning the gap. CDR3 bases: TGTGCCAGCAGCTCCGGCCGTTTGATGGTGCAGGAAAGCAATCAGCCCCAGCATTTT. This sequence encodes CASSSGRLMVQESNQPQHF. Complete variable domain (other parts from reference TRBV7-9 and TRBJ1-5): DTGVSQNPRHKITKRGQNVTFRCDPISEHNRLYWYRQTLGQGPEFLTYFQNEAQLEKSRLLSDRFSAERPKGSFSTLEIQRTEQGDSAMYLCASSSGRLMVQESNQPQHFGDGTRLSIL.

The chain employs TRBV5-8 and TRBJ1-6, with D possibly TRBD1 on 5 matching bases. CDR1 and CDR2 from the germline V gene are SGHTS and YDEGEE. CDR3 size: 18 residues. V was cut by 3 bases and J by 3 bases, with 19 bases left in between. The CDR3 spells CASSSRLLTAVYNSPLHF. CDR3 DNA sequence: TGTGCCAGCAGCTCGCGCCTACTGACAGCGGTCTATAATTCACCCCTCCACTTT.

The rearrangement joins TRBV25-1 to TRBJ1-2; D unclear. In germline, CDR1 is MGHDK, CDR2 SYGVNS. The V gene lost 2 bases and the J gene lost 4 bases, with 5 bases spanning the gap. The CDR3 consists of 12 residues. CDR3 nucleotides: TGTGCCAGCAGTGAAAACTTCTATGGCTACACCTTC. Protein product: CASSENFYGYTF.

This sequence joins TRBV7-2 and TRBJ2-7; 9 nucleotides align to TRBD2. This CDR3 has 15 amino acids. CDR1 is SGHTA and CDR2 is FQGNSA in the germline V gene. The V gene end was trimmed by 1 base and the J gene end by 2 bases; junction bases not matched to a gene: 3. CDR3 bases: TGTGCCAGCAGCTTAGTAGGCGGGAGGGCCTACGAGCAGTACTTC. Its translation: CASSLVGGRAYEQYF.

CDR3 DNA: TGTGCCAGCAGTTCTTTAGGGGGACAGGCCATTGAAGCTTTCTTT. Translation: CASSSLGGQAIEAFF. The V call is TRBV5-6, the J call TRBJ1-1; 8 nucleotides line up with TRBD1. Per germline, CDR1 SGHDT and CDR2 YYEEEE. This CDR3 has 15 amino acids. After removal of 5 bases from V and 7 bases from J, the junction contained 13 bases not matched to a gene.

This chain links TRBV30 with TRBJ1-2, with D tentatively TRBD1 (6 bases). Germline V gives CDR1 GTSNPN, CDR2 SVGIG (reference sequence). Between the trimmed V and J ends, which lost 3 bases and 2 bases, there was a span of 10 bases. CDR3 length equals 13 residues. The CDR3 loop reads CAWRPQGNYGYTF. In nucleotides, the CDR3 is TGTGCCTGGAGACCGCAGGGGAACTATGGCTACACCTTC. Supplemented by reference TRBV30 and TRBJ1-2, the full variable domain reads SQTIHQWPATLVQPVGSPLSLECTVEGTSNPNLYWYRQAAGRGLQLLFYSVGIGQISSEVPQNLSASRPQDRQFILSSKKLLLSDSGFYLCAWRPQGNYGYTFGSGTRLTVV.

This clone was seen a single time. The chain links TRBV6-5 to TRBJ1-1, with D possibly matching TRBD1 (5 bases). Trimming shortened V by 0 bases and J by 4 bases, and 12 bases separated the two germline ends. There are 15 residues in the CDR3. CDR1 is MNHEY, CDR2 SVGAGI, per germline. CDR3 nucleotides: TGTGCCAGCAGTTACTCAGGGGTTACAAGCACTGAAGCTTTCTTT. It yields the protein CASSYSGVTSTEAFF.

The CDR3 DNA follows: TGTGCCAGCTACAATTGGGGCGCTGGGGCCAACGTCCTGACTTTC. Encoded protein: CASYNWGAGANVLTF. The J gene is TRBJ2-6, the V gene TRBV6-5; D might be TRBD1 (5 bases). Trimming stripped 8 bases from V and 2 bases from J, with 13 bases between. The length of the CDR3 is 15 residues. Looked up from germline, CDR1 is MNHEY and CDR2 is SVGAGI.

The J gene is TRBJ1-1, the V gene TRBV19; D perhaps matches TRBD1 (6 bases). Between the trimmed V and J ends, which lost 9 bases and 1 base, there was a span of 12 bases. Germline loops: CDR1 LNHDA, CDR2 SQIVND (reference sequence). This CDR3 contains 13 residues. The CDR3 is CASNPTGNTEAFF. CDR3 bases: TGTGCCAGCAACCCGACAGGGAACACTGAAGCTTTCTTT.

V gene TRBV5-1 combines with J gene TRBJ2-3; 10 bases line up with TRBD2. The CDR3 loop spans 14 amino acids. With V trimmed by 9 bases and J by 1 base, 5 bases remained unmatched. Germline-derived CDR1 and CDR2 are SGHRS and YFSETQ. The CDR3 sequence is CATAGTSGTDTQYF. The CDR3 DNA reads TGCGCCACGGCCGGGACTAGCGGCACAGATACGCAGTATTTT.

V is TRBV24-1 and J is TRBJ2-7, with unresolved D. The CDR3 has 13 amino acids. The germline V gene encodes CDR1 KGHDR and CDR2 SFDVKD. Trimming left V 0 bases short and J 7 bases short, with 9 bases between. CDR3 nucleotides: TGTGCCACCAGTGATTTGTTACAGCGTGAGCAGTACTTC. This translates into CATSDLLQREQYF.

The chain carries TRBV10-3 and TRBJ1-2; 10 nucleotides align to TRBD1. With V trimmed by 2 bases and J by 1 base, 1 base remained unmatched. Germline V gene data show CDR1 as ENHRY and CDR2 as SYGVKD. The length of the CDR3 is 15 residues. CDR3 region: CAISEGTGVNYGYTF. CDR3 bases: TGTGCCATCAGTGAGGGGACAGGGGTTAACTATGGCTACACCTTC.

The rearrangement uses TRBV11-1 and TRBJ2-5; a possible D gene is TRBD2 (5 bases). CDR1 is SGHAT and CDR2 is FQDESV in the germline V gene (reference sequence). The CDR3 contains 13 residues. V gave up 5 bases and J gave up 4 bases, with 11 bases separating them. Here the CDR3 reads CASSPTRGETQYF. As DNA, the CDR3 is TGTGCCAGCAGCCCAACTAGAGGAGAGACCCAGTACTTC.

The chain links TRBV18 to TRBJ1-6; possible D gene TRBD1, 5 bases. The V gene's germline CDR1 is KGHSH and CDR2 LQKENI. CDR3 length: 15 amino acids. Trimming stripped 1 base from V and 7 bases from J, with 11 bases between. The CDR3 is CASSPLQEKNSPLHF. The CDR3, as DNA: TGTGCCAGCTCACCACTACAGGAAAAGAATTCACCCCTCCACTTT.

The chain carries TRBV10-3 and TRBJ2-7; no reliable D call. Trimming cost V 3 bases and J 12 bases, with 18 bases left between them. Germline CDR1 and CDR2: ENHRY and SYGVKD. CDR3 size: 13 residues. CDR3 bases: TGTGCCATCAGTGAAGGTAGTTTCCGCGACGGGTACTTC. Translation: CAISEGSFRDGYF.

The rearrangement links TRBV29-1 to TRBJ2-6; D possibly uses TRBD1 or TRBD2 (5 bases each). The CDR3 contains 15 residues. Per the germline V gene, CDR1 is SQVTM and CDR2 is ANQGSEA. V shed 5 bases and J shed 0 bases, with 11 bases lying between them. The CDR3 DNA reads TGCAGCGTTTATCCCGGGGCCTCTGGGGCCAACGTCCTGACTTTC. Its protein is CSVYPGASGANVLTF.

The chain employs TRBV9 and TRBJ2-5; a weak D match, TRBD2 (6 bases). Germline V gene lookup returns CDR1 SGDLS and CDR2 YYNGEE. Trimming removed 0 bases at V and 2 bases at J, with 14 bases between. The CDR3 sequence is 16 residues long. The CDR3 region has the DNA TGTGCCAGCAGCGTAGCTACCGGAGGGCTGCAAGAGACCCAGTACTTC. It yields the protein CASSVATGGLQETQYF.

The rearrangement links TRBV3-1 (or the pseudogene TRBV3-2) to TRBJ1-2; D unclear. Trimming stripped 3 bases from V and 6 bases from J, with 14 bases between. This CDR3 region has 14 residues. Germline CDR1 LGHDT, CDR2 YNNKEL (reference sequence). The CDR3 DNA reads as TGTGCCAGCAGCCACCCCGTCGGGAGCGATGGCTACACCTTC. Translation: CASSHPVGSDGYTF.

The rearrangement uses TRBV20-1 and TRBJ1-1, with D unclear. Germline CDR1 DFQATT, CDR2 SNEGSKA (reference sequence). Trimming took off 5 bases at V and 4 bases at J, with 8 bases between the two ends. The CDR3 has 11 residues. The CDR3 DNA follows: TGCAGTGCTCCCCTTCCCACTGAAGCTTTCTTT. Residues: CSAPLPTEAFF.

The rearrangement links TRBV5-1 to TRBJ1-1, with TRBD1 as a possible D gene (5 bases). This CDR3 is built from 13 residues. Germline assignment: CDR1 SGHRS and CDR2 YFSETQ. V lost 0 bases to trimming and J lost 6 bases, with 9 bases between them. The CDR3 protein is CASSLDLGAEAFF. CDR3 coding DNA: TGCGCCAGCAGCTTGGATTTGGGGGCTGAAGCTTTCTTT.

V usage is TRBV18 and J usage is TRBJ2-7, with a possible D match to TRBD1 (6 bases). The CDR3 loop spans 14 amino acids. The germline V and J ends were trimmed by 3 bases and 5 bases, with 14 bases remaining between them. Germline CDR1 and CDR2: KGHSH and LQKENI. In DNA, the CDR3 is TGTGCCAGCTCACCTATGGGGGCCGATAACGAGCAGTACTTC. The encoded protein is CASSPMGADNEQYF.